This T cell receptor beta chain was obtained from a study of regulatory dendritic cells for organ transplantation. Overall study: Monocytes received vitamin D3 on days 0 and 4, IL-10 on day 4.

Libraries were prepared by immunoSEQ multiplex PCR; TCRdb keeps only in-frame clonotypes and omits some of them. The sample records 12,000 or so clones, 74% being singletons. Germline V gives CDR1 SGHRS, CDR2 YFSETQ. The V end lost 0 bases, the J end lost 7 bases, and 17 bases lay between the germline ends. CDR3 length: 15 amino acids. Sorted subsets were CFSE-labeled and cultured 4 to 6 days with allogeneic dendritic cells. About this clone: Antigen unknown.

The rearrangement joins TRBV5-1 to TRBJ2-7; D possibly corresponds to TRBD1 (7 bases). The source material was naive CD4+ T cells from blood cultured with regulatory dendritic cells. The subset is: CD45RA+ naive T cells. The receptor was isolated from a human donor in good health. CDR3 in amino acids: CASSLGRETGREQYF. CDR3 DNA sequence: TGCGCCAGCAGCTTGGGCCGGGAGACAGGGCGGGAGCAGTACTTC.